The 32 T cell receptor beta chains below were found in one sample sequenced in a study of T cells in Graves' hyperthyroidism and ophthalmopathy (dated by TCRdb to 2018 to 2020). Library preparation employed multiplex PCR. TCRdb records Illumina HiSeq 2000 as the sequencer. The TCR beta CDR3 regions were amplified from RNA transcripts. A first-round RT-PCR of the TCR CDR3 used the HTBI primer set with the Qiagen OneStep RT-PCR kit. Using fastp at Q25 and MiXCR, TCRdb reprocessed the public reads and kept productive beta chains. Entries are consolidated by CDR3 protein sequence, retaining the most common genes and DNA. For this sample the table gives about 270,000 distinct CDR3 sequences, of which roughly 22% were detected only once. The ten largest account for around 60% of the sample. Source material: blood. The receptor source for this set is a man under 40 with Graves' ophthalmopathy.

This clonotype was detected many times. The gene calls are TRBV20-1 and TRBJ1-1; the match to TRBD1 covers 9 bases. The trim removed 6 bases at V and 5 bases at J, leaving 4 bases unmatched. Germline values: CDR1 DFQATT, CDR2 SNEGSKA (reference sequence). CDR3 size: 12 residues. The CDR3 coding sequence is TGCAGTGCACCGGACAGGGGAACTGAAGCTTTCTTT. It translates to CSAPDRGTEAFF.

The rearrangement links TRBV6-1 to TRBJ1-6; D unclear. CDR3 length: 15 amino acids. CDR1 is MNHNS, CDR2 SASEGT, per germline. Trimming cost V 6 bases and J 7 bases, with 16 bases left between them. This CDR3 is CASRSTATRNSPLHF. CDR3 coding DNA: TGTGCCAGCAGATCCACAGCCACCCGCAATTCACCCCTCCACTTT.

With respect to this clonotype: This may be a read error: a much more frequent sequence differs by one nucleotide. The chain joins TRBV6-2 or TRBV6-3 to TRBJ2-1; the match to TRBD2 covers 11 bases. The V and J ends lost 10 bases and 5 bases, in that order; junction bases with no gene match: 10. This CDR3 has 15 amino acids. Germline CDR1 is MNHEY and CDR2 is SVGEGT. The CDR3 loop reads CATKGGLADHNEQFF. The CDR3 nucleotides are TGTGCCACCAAGGGGGGACTAGCGGATCACAATGAGCAGTTCTTC.

There are many counts of this clonotype. V and J are TRBV30 and TRBJ2-7; the D gene could be TRBD1 or TRBD2 (5 bases each). Germline V gene lookup returns CDR1 GTSNPN and CDR2 SVGIG (reference sequence). The CDR3 has 13 residues. The V end lost 4 bases, the J end lost 8 bases, and 18 bases lay between the germline ends. In DNA form, the CDR3 reads TGTGCCTGGAAGGGGACCGGGGCCCCGAAGCAGTACTTC. Translating it yields CAWKGTGAPKQYF. The variable domain in full, completed from reference TRBV30 and TRBJ2-7, reads SQTIHQWPATLVQPVGSPLSLECTVEGTSNPNLYWYRQAAGRGLQLLFYSVGIGQISSEVPQNLSASRPQDRQFILSSKKLLLSDSGFYLCAWKGTGAPKQYFGPGTRLTVT.

The gene calls are TRBV6-2 or TRBV6-3 and TRBJ2-7; possibly TRBD2 for D (7 bases). CDR1 and CDR2 (germline): MNHEY, SVGEGT. V shed 5 bases and J shed 4 bases, with 18 bases lying between them. This CDR3 region has 15 residues. In DNA form, the CDR3 reads TGTGCCAGCAGTAAAAGGGAGGGGGGTGGGTACGAGCAGTACTTC. The encoded protein is CASSKREGGGYEQYF.

V is TRBV29-1 and J is TRBJ2-2; 8 positions agree with TRBD2. The CDR3 totals 14 residues. Trimming took 3 bases from V and 4 from J; bases not matched to a gene: 4. CDR1 is SQVTM and CDR2 is ANQGSEA in the germline V gene. In nucleotides, the CDR3 is TGCAGCGTTGATGTAGCGGGGCCCACCGGGGAGCTGTTTTTT. This gives the protein CSVDVAGPTGELFF.

This clonotype has a count of ten or more. The rearrangement joins TRBV18 to TRBJ2-3; D gene uncertain. Germline CDR1 and CDR2: KGHSH and LQKENI. The CDR3 is 13 residues long. Deletions cut 6 bases from V and 1 base from J, with 8 bases between. The CDR3 coding sequence is TGTGCCAGCTCCGCCGGACGCACAGATACGCAGTATTTT. Translating it yields CASSAGRTDTQYF.

V usage is TRBV12-5 and J usage is TRBJ2-1; TRBD1 matches at 8 bases. This CDR3 comprises 16 residues. The germline V gene encodes CDR1 LGHNT and CDR2 FRNRAP. The V segment lost 0 bases and the J segment 3 bases; nucleotides outside the gene matches: 4. The CDR3 DNA reads TGTGCTAGTGGTTTGGTACTTGGGACAGGCTACAATGAGCAGTTCTTC. Translating it yields CASGLVLGTGYNEQFF.

This clonotype was seen only a few times. The rearrangement links TRBV13 to TRBJ2-1; a weak D match, TRBD1 (5 bases). Trimming stripped 1 base from V and 1 base from J, with 14 bases between. This CDR3 comprises 17 residues. Germline V lookup: CDR1 PRHDT, CDR2 FYEKMQ (reference sequence). The CDR3 loop is CASSLVQGTYSYNEQFF. Here the CDR3 DNA reads TGTGCCAGCAGCTTAGTGCAGGGAACCTATTCCTACAATGAGCAGTTCTTC.

The gene calls are TRBV9 and TRBJ2-6; the D gene is possibly TRBD2 (5 bases). V lost 4 bases to trimming and J lost 1 base, with 15 bases between them. CDR1 and CDR2 (germline): SGDLS, YYNGEE. This CDR3 is built from 17 residues. Here the CDR3 DNA reads TGTGCCAGCAGCCCGCGGGCCGTACTATCTGGGGCCAACGTCCTGACTTTC. This encodes CASSPRAVLSGANVLTF.

This sequence joins TRBV24-1 and TRBJ2-2; 8 bases are a match to TRBD1. Trimming cost V 1 base and J 6 bases; bases outside gene matches: 15. CDR1 KGHDR and CDR2 SFDVKD come from the germline V gene. The CDR3 is 19 residues long. The CDR3 reads CATSDFPPPGRGRAGELFF. CDR3 coding DNA: TGTGCCACCAGTGATTTTCCCCCCCCGGGCAGGGGGCGCGCCGGGGAGCTGTTTTTT.

Points on this clonotype: A read error may be the cause here, since a much bigger clone is one base away. The V call is TRBV9, the J call TRBJ1-2; 9 bases are shared with TRBD1. Germline V gene lookup returns CDR1 SGDLS and CDR2 YYNGEE. This CDR3 is 15 amino acids long. The CDR3 protein is CASRVAWTGVSGYTF. The CDR3 DNA reads TGTGCCAGCAGGGTAGCCTGGACAGGGGTCAGTGGCTACACCTTC.

The chain recombines TRBV9 with TRBJ2-7; D uncertain. Trimming stripped 4 bases from V and 0 bases from J, with 11 bases between. This CDR3 spans 14 amino acids. Germline V gene lookup returns CDR1 SGDLS and CDR2 YYNGEE. Here the CDR3 reads CASSHSLDSYEQYF. In DNA form, the CDR3 reads TGTGCCAGCAGCCACAGCTTAGACTCCTACGAGCAGTACTTC.

The chain carries TRBV13 and TRBJ1-3; D is possibly TRBD1 (6 bases). The CDR3 spans 15 residues. Trimming removed 8 bases from V and 0 bases from J, with 14 bases in between. The germline CDR1 and CDR2 sequences are PRHDT and FYEKMQ (reference sequence). CDR3 in amino acids: CASCRGASSGNTIYF. In nucleotides, the CDR3 is TGTGCCAGCTGCCGGGGGGCCTCCTCTGGAAACACCATATATTTT.

Here the CDR3 DNA reads TGTGCCAGCAGTTACTCCGGGACAGGGGGCAATCAGCCCCAGCATTTT. Its translation is CASSYSGTGGNQPQHF. V usage is TRBV12-3 or TRBV12-4 and J usage is TRBJ1-5; 10 positions match TRBD1. The CDR3 runs 16 residues. Trimming took 4 bases from V and 2 from J; bases not matched to a gene: 5.

This clonotype was recorded many times. The rearrangement joins TRBV29-1 to TRBJ2-1; possibly TRBD2 for D (5 bases). V dropped 4 bases and J dropped 2 bases, with 9 bases sitting between them. Germline lookup yields CDR1 SQVTM and CDR2 ANQGSEA. This CDR3 has 13 residues. This chain's CDR3 is CSVAGLAYNEQFF. As DNA, the CDR3 is TGCAGCGTTGCGGGGTTAGCCTACAATGAGCAGTTCTTC.

The V and J genes are TRBV28 and TRBJ2-3, with D possibly matching TRBD2 (6 bases). Trimming pared 2 bases from V and 5 bases from J, leaving 20 bases between. Germline V lookup: CDR1 MDHEN, CDR2 SYDVKM. This CDR3 has 17 residues. The CDR3 DNA follows: TGTGCCAGCAGTTTAGCTGGTCTAGGGGAGGAGAGAGATACGCAGTATTTT. It specifies CASSLAGLGEERDTQYF. Together with reference TRBV28 and TRBJ2-3, the CDR3 gives the full variable domain: DVKVTQSSRYLVKRTGEKVFLECVQDMDHENMFWYRQDPGLGLRLIYFSYDVKMKEKGDIPEGYSVSREKKERFSLILESASTNQTSMYLCASSLAGLGEERDTQYFGPGTRLTVL.

The table lists this clonotype with a few counts. This sequence joins TRBV11-3 and TRBJ2-1; 8 bases fit TRBD2. Germline-derived CDR1 and CDR2 are SGHNT and YENEEA. Losses at the gene ends were 5 bases for V and 5 bases for J; bases not matched to a gene: 11. This CDR3 comprises 16 residues. CDR3 amino acids: CASSPAASGPNNEQFF. In DNA, the CDR3 is TGTGCCAGCAGCCCAGCCGCTAGCGGGCCTAACAATGAGCAGTTCTTC.

This clonotype was observed a handful of times. This chain links TRBV6-1 with TRBJ1-6; no firm D call. Germline CDR1 reads MNHNS; CDR2 reads SASEGT. V lost 5 bases, J lost 4 bases, and 12 bases lay in between. The CDR3 runs 15 residues. The CDR3 nucleotides read TGTGCCAGCAGTTACGGGCTTCCTTATAATTCACCCCTCCACTTT. Translating it yields CASSYGLPYNSPLHF.

This clonotype was picked up many times. The gene calls are TRBV7-9 and TRBJ2-2; 8 bases are a match to TRBD2. Germline CDR1 is SEHNR and CDR2 is FQNEAQ (reference sequence). The CDR3 is 15 amino acids. With V trimmed by 6 bases and J by 6 bases, 9 bases remained unmatched. CDR3 residues: CASRPGSGSSGELFF. CDR3 DNA sequence: TGTGCCAGCAGGCCGGGCAGCGGGAGTTCCGGGGAGCTGTTTTTT. The whole variable domain, filled in from reference TRBV7-9 and TRBJ2-2, reads DTGVSQNPRHKITKRGQNVTFRCDPISEHNRLYWYRQTLGQGPEFLTYFQNEAQLEKSRLLSDRFSAERPKGSFSTLEIQRTEQGDSAMYLCASRPGSGSSGELFFGEGSRLTVL.

The genes are TRBV6-1 and TRBJ2-3, with 10 bases matching TRBD2. V lost 2 bases and J lost 4; bases outside the gene matches: 9. CDR1 is MNHNS and CDR2 is SASEGT in the germline V gene. The CDR3 sequence is 17 residues long. The CDR3 region is CASSEWSSGSSADTQYF. CDR3 DNA sequence: TGTGCCAGCAGTGAATGGTCTAGCGGGAGTTCAGCAGATACGCAGTATTTT.

The chain links TRBV29-1 to TRBJ1-4, with D unclear. Germline loops: CDR1 SQVTM, CDR2 ANQGSEA. V lost 6 bases and J lost 0, with 8 bases in between. The CDR3 sequence is 13 residues long. The CDR3 DNA sequence: TGCAGCGTCGAGACTGCAACTAATGAAAAACTGTTTTTT. This sequence encodes CSVETATNEKLFF. Full variable domain (outside the CDR3, taken from reference TRBV29-1 and TRBJ1-4): SAVISQKPSRDICQRGTSLTIQCQVDSQVTMMFWYRQQPGQSLTLIATANQGSEATYESGFVIDKFPISRPNLTFSTLTVSNMSPEDSSIYLCSVETATNEKLFFGSGTQLSVL.

A few counts support this clonotype. The rearrangement links TRBV24-1 to TRBJ2-2, with TRBD1 matching over 7 bases. The V segment lost 5 bases and the J segment 1 base; nucleotides outside the gene matches: 6. Germline V lookup: CDR1 KGHDR, CDR2 SFDVKD. The CDR3 covers 16 residues. The CDR3 nucleotides are TGTGCCACCAGTGGCTGGGACAGTCAGAACACCGGGGAGCTGTTTTTT. Translation gives CATSGWDSQNTGELFF.

This clonotype came up many times. The chain joins TRBV6-2 or TRBV6-3 to TRBJ2-3, with unresolved D. The CDR3 extends over 17 amino acids. V gave up 6 bases and J gave up 0 bases, with 19 bases separating them. CDR1 is MNHEY and CDR2 is SVGEGT in the germline V gene. CDR3 DNA: TGTGCCAGCAGCCTGAAATGGGTTGTGGCCAGCACAGATACGCAGTATTTT. Translating gives CASSLKWVVASTDTQYF.

This chain connects TRBV10-2 to TRBJ1-2; 11 bases match TRBD1. CDR1 WSHSY and CDR2 SAAADI come from the germline V gene. The CDR3 is 13 residues long. J was trimmed by 6 bases and V by 4 bases; bases with no gene match: 1. In nucleotides, the CDR3 is TGCGCCAGCAGTGGGGGACAGGGGGATGGCTACACCTTC. The encoded protein is CASSGGQGDGYTF.

This clonotype showed up many times. V usage is TRBV7-3 and J usage is TRBJ2-7, with 8 bases identical to TRBD2. CDR3 length: 14 amino acids. Losses at the gene ends were 0 bases for V and 5 bases for J; bases not matched to a gene: 3. CDR1 SGHTA and CDR2 FQGTGA come from the germline V gene. The CDR3 DNA is TGTGCCAGCAGCTTAACAGCGGGAGCCAACGAGCAGTACTTC. Translating gives CASSLTAGANEQYF.

J is TRBJ2-3 and V is TRBV5-1; maybe TRBD2 (6 bases). V lost 4 bases to trimming and J lost 0 bases, with 12 bases between them. The CDR3 extends over 15 amino acids. Germline loops: CDR1 SGHRS, CDR2 YFSETQ. The DNA of the CDR3 is TGCGCCAGCAGCCGGTCGACTAGAAGCACAGATACGCAGTATTTT. It encodes CASSRSTRSTDTQYF.

The J gene is TRBJ2-2, the V gene TRBV11-2, with a weak D call TRBD1 (6 bases). CDR1 and CDR2 from the germline V gene are SGHAT and FQNNGV. The CDR3 has 13 residues. The V and J ends lost 6 bases and 7 bases respectively, with 12 bases between them. The DNA for the CDR3 is TGTGCCAGCAGACGGACAGTCGGCGGGGAGCTGTTTTTT. Translation: CASRRTVGGELFF.

This chain uses TRBV6-2 or TRBV6-3 with TRBJ2-1, with TRBD1 matching over 8 bases. Germline V gene sequence: CDR1 MNHEY, CDR2 SVGEGT. CDR3 length equals 15 residues. V was pared by 5 bases and J by 5 bases, with 8 bases of the junction left unmatched. The CDR3 reads CASSRLGQGHNEQFF. CDR3 sequence (DNA): TGTGCCAGCAGTAGACTTGGACAGGGCCACAATGAGCAGTTCTTC.

The chain recombines TRBV11-3 with TRBJ2-1; maybe TRBD2 (6 bases). The CDR3 extends over 16 amino acids. Germline assignment: CDR1 SGHNT and CDR2 YENEEA. Trimming left V 5 bases short and J 2 bases short, with 16 bases between. This chain's CDR3 is CASSPAGGTAYNEQFF. The CDR3 DNA is TGTGCCAGCAGCCCCGCAGGCGGGACCGCCTACAATGAGCAGTTCTTC.

This clonotype was seen only a few times. This chain's CDR3 is CASTSLFNYEQYF. For the CDR3, the DNA is TGTGCCAGCACTTCGCTTTTTAACTACGAGCAGTACTTC. The chain is built from TRBV7-9 and TRBJ2-7; no clear D gene. This CDR3 spans 13 amino acids. Trimming removed 7 bases from V and 3 bases from J, with 13 bases in between. The germline V gene has CDR1 SEHNR and CDR2 FQNEAQ (reference sequence).

This chain uses TRBV13 with TRBJ2-7; possibly TRBD1 for D (6 bases). From germline, CDR1 is PRHDT and CDR2 FYEKMQ (reference sequence). CDR3 length: 14 residues. V was cut by 2 bases and J by 6 bases, with 14 bases left in between. CDR3: CASSLPGRGGEQYF. In nucleotides, the CDR3 is TGTGCCAGCAGCTTACCGGGCCGAGGGGGCGAGCAGTACTTC.